This record looks at one T cell receptor (beta chain) sequence and its context. The sample belongs to a study of blood T cell repertoires in COVID-19. Study overall: The United States, Italy and Spain were the sources of the acute and convalescent COVID-19 samples. T cells, B-cell-depleted T cells, or PBMCs provided the cDNA or gDNA that served as material.

Per the germline V gene, CDR1 is LNHDA and CDR2 is SQIVND (reference sequence). CDR3 size: 13 residues. Germline trimming cut 10 bases from V and 1 base from J; bases unmatched to any gene: 2. In the source study's methods: Scientists estimated how many nucleated cells there were by amplifying reference gene primers. Some clones are missing from TCRdb's copy, which holds only in-frame ones; the method was immunoSEQ multiplex PCR. The V and J calls and clone size were taken over from that table, and D and trimming were inferred from the DNA. The sample yields about 200,000 clones, approximately 87% seen once.

This TCR was sampled from a man aged 55 to 70 who had recovered from COVID-19. The chain uses TRBV19 and TRBJ1-5; 9 nucleotides match TRBD1. Input material: peripheral blood. CDR3 residues: CATGQGSNQPQHF. DNA of the CDR3: TGTGCCACGGGACAGGGAAGCAATCAGCCCCAGCATTTT.